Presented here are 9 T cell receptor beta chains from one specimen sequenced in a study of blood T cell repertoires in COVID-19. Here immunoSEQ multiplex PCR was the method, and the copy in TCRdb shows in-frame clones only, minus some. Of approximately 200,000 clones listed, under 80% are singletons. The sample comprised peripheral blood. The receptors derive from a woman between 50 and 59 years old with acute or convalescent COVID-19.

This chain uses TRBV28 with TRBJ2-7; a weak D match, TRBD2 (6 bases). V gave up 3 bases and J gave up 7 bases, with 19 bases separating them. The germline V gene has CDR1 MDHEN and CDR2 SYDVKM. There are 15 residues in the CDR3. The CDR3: CASSLDQGLAREQYF. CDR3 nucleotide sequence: TGTGCCAGCAGTTTGGACCAGGGACTTGCAAGGGAGCAGTACTTC.

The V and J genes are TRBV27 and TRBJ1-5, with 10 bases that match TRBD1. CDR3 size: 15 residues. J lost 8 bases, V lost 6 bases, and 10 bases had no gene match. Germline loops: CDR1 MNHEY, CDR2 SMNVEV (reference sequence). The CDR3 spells CASSNLGTGVKPQHF. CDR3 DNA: TGTGCCAGCAGCAACCTCGGGACAGGGGTGAAGCCCCAGCATTTT.

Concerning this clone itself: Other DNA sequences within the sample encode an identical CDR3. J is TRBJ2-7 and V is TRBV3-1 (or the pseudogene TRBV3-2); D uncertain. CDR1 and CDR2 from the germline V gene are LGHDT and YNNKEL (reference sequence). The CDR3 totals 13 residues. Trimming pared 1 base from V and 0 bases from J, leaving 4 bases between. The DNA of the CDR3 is TGTGCCAGCAGCCAAGGGGCCTCCTACGAGCAGTACTTC. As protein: CASSQGASYEQYF.

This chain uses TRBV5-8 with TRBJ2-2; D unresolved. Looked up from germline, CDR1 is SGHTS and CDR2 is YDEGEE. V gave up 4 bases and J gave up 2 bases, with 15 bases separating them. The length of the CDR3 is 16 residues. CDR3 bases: TGTGCCAGCAGCCGCCGTGCGATAGTAAACACCGGGGAGCTGTTTTTT. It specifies CASSRRAIVNTGELFF.

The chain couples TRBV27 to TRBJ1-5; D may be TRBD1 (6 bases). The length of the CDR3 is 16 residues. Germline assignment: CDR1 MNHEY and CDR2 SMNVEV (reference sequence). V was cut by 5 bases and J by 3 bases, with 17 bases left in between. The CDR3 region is CASSHPQQGPNQPQHF. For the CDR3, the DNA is TGTGCCAGCAGTCACCCACAACAGGGTCCCAATCAGCCCCAGCATTTT.

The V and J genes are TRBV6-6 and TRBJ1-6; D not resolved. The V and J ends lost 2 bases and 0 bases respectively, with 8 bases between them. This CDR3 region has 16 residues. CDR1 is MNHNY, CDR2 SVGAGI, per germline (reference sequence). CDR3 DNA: TGTGCCAGCAGTTACGAGATTAGCTCCTATAATTCACCCCTCCACTTT. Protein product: CASSYEISSYNSPLHF.

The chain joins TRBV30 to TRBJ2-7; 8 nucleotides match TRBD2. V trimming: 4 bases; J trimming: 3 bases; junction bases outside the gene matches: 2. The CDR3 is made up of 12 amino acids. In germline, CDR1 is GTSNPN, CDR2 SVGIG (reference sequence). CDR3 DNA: TGTGCCTGGACTAGCGGGCTCTACGAGCAGTACTTC. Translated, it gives CAWTSGLYEQYF.

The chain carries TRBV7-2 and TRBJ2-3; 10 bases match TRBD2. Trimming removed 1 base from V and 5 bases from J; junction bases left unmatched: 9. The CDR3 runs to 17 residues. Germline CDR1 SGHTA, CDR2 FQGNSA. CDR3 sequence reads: CASSLELAGLPGDTQYF. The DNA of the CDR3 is TGTGCCAGCAGCTTAGAACTAGCGGGATTACCGGGAGATACGCAGTATTTT.

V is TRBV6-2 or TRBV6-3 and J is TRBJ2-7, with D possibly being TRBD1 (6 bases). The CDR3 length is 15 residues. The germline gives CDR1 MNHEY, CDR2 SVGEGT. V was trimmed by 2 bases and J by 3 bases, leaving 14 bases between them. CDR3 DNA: TGTGCCAGCAGTTACCAAGGGGGAGTCTTCTACGAGCAGTACTTC. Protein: CASSYQGGVFYEQYF.